The T cell receptor (beta chain) under discussion was sequenced for a study of OX40 agonist ivuxolimab in advanced cancers. CDR3 length: 14 amino acids. Looked up from germline, CDR1 is SEHNR and CDR2 is FQNEAQ (reference sequence). V gave up 2 bases and J gave up 7 bases, with 9 bases separating them. Here immunoSEQ multiplex PCR was the method, and the copy in TCRdb shows in-frame clones only, minus some. This table has roughly 60,000 clones, more than 70% appearing once. This sequence joins TRBV7-9 and TRBJ1-6; unclear D gene. This TCR was recovered from an adult with an advanced solid tumor such as melanoma, head and neck, liver or kidney cancer. The material sequenced was CD4+ or CD8+ T cells sorted from blood, taken in a trial of the OX40 agonist ivuxolimab. The CDR3 DNA reads TGTGCCAGCAGCTTATTAGGACCGAATTCACCCCTCCACTTT. It specifies CASSLLGPNSPLHF.